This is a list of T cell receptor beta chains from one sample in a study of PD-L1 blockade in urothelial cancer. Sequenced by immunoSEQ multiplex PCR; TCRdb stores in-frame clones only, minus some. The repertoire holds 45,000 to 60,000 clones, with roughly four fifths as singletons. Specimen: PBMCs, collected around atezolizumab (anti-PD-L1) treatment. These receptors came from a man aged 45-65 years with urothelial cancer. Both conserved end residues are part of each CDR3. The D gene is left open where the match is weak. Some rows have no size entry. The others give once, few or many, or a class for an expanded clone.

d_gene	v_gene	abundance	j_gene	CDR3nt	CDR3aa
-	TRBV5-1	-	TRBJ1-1	TGCGCCACCCAACGGGGTGGAAACACTGAAGCTTTCTTT	CATQRGGNTEAFF
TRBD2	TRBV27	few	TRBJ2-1	TGTGCCAGCAGTTTATATCGCAGATCGGGACTAGCGGGAGGAAGGACCAGCTCCTACAATGAGCAGTTCTTC	CASSLYRRSGLAGGRTSSYNEQFF
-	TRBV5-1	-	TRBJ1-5	TGCGCCAGCAGCTTGGATCAGGCGGGTCAGCCCCAGCATTTT	CASSLDQAGQPQHF
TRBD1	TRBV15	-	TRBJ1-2	TGTGCCACCAGCAGAGATCGGGGACAGGCATCGCGGGGCTACACCTTC	CATSRDRGQASRGYTF
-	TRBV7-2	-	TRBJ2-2	TGTGCCAGCAGCTTGGACCGACAGCCAACCAACACCGGGGAGCTGTTTTTT	CASSLDRQPTNTGELFF
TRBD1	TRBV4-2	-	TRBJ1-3	TGTGCCAGCAGCACATATCCGGGACAGGGCTTAGGTGACTCCGGAAACACCATATATTTT	CASSTYPGQGLGDSGNTIYF
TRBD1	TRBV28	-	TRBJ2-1	TGTGCCAGCGTACAGGGGTATGAGCAGTTCTTC	CASVQGYEQFF
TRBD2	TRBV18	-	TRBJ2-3	TGTGCCAGCTCACAGGGACTAGCGGTTGGGACAGATACGCAGTATTTT	CASSQGLAVGTDTQYF
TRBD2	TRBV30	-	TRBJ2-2	TGTGCCTGGAGGGTAGCGGGAGGCACCGGGGAGCTGTTTTTT	CAWRVAGGTGELFF
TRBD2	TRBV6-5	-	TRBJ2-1	TGTGCCAGCAGTTACCCGGGACTAGGCAATGAGCAGTTCTTC	CASSYPGLGNEQFF
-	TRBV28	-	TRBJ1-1	TGTGCCAGCAGTTTATCTGCAGGGATGGCTTTCTTT	CASSLSAGMAFF
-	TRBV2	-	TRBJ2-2	TGTGCCAGCAGGGGTCAGGGCGGGGAGCTGTTTTTT	CASRGQGGELFF
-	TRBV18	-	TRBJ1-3	TGTGCCAGCTCACTTCAAAGGGGAGGAAACACCATATATTTT	CASSLQRGGNTIYF
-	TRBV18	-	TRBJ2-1	TGTGCCAGCTCACCACCGACAGGTTACAATGAGCAGTTCTTC	CASSPPTGYNEQFF
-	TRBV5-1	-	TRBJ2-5	TGCGCCAGCAGCCGAACAGACAACCAAGAGACCCAGTACTTC	CASSRTDNQETQYF
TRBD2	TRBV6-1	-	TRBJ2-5	TGTGCCAGCGTAAAGCTAGCGGGTCCTGAGACCCAGTACTTC	CASVKLAGPETQYF
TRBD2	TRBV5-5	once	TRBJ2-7	TGTGCCAGCAGCTGGGGGACTAGCGCAACCTACGAGCAGTACTTC	CASSWGTSATYEQYF
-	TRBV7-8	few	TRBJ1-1	TGTGCCAGCAGCTTAGTGAGGGAGACTGAAGCTTTCTTT	CASSLVRETEAFF
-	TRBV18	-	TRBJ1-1	TGTGCCAGCTCACCACTTACGAGGACTGAAGCTTTCTTT	CASSPLTRTEAFF
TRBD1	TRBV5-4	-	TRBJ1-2	TGTGCCAGCATCCACAGGGGAGGTGGCTACACCTTC	CASIHRGGGYTF
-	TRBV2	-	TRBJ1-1	TGTGCCAGCACGGTCCCAGAAGCTTTCTTT	CASTVPEAFF
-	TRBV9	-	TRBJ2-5	TGTGCCAGCAGCCCCCCGAGCGGTTGGCAGGAAGAGACCCAGTACTTC	CASSPPSGWQEETQYF
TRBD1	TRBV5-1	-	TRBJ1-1	TGCGCCAGCACGCGGGACAGTATGAACACTGAAGCTTTCTTT	CASTRDSMNTEAFF